This TCR beta chain was observed in a study of T cell responses to AZD1222 COVID-19 vaccine. The CDR3 is 15 amino acids. The germline gives CDR1 ENHRY, CDR2 SYGVKD. After removal of 6 bases from V and 2 bases from J, the junction contained 4 bases not matched to a gene. The protocol was immunoSEQ multiplex PCR, while the TCRdb copy is restricted to in-frame clones and leaves out a portion. The sample shows 250,000 to 300,000 clones, around 93% of them seen only once. This TCR derives from an adult who received the AZD1222 COVID-19 vaccine. The chain couples TRBV10-3 to TRBJ2-2, with 9 nucleotides matching TRBD2. The sample consisted of peripheral blood, taken 28 days after the second AZD1222 dose. The CDR3 region has the DNA TGTGCCATCAGACATAGCGGGAGTAACACCGGGGAGCTGTTTTTT. This gives the protein CAIRHSGSNTGELFF.